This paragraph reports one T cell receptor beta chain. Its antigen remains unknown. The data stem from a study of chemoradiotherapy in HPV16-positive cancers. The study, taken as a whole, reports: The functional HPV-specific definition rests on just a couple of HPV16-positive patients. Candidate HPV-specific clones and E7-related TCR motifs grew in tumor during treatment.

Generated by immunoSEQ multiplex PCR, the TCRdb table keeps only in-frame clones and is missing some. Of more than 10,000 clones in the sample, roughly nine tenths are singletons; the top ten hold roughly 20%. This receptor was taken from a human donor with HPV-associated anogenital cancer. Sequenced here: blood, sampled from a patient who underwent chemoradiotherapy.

CDR3 in amino acids: CASSSTGTGYQPQHF. The CDR3 DNA follows: TGTGCCAGCAGTTCCACCGGGACAGGGTACCAGCCCCAGCATTTT. The J gene is TRBJ1-5, the V gene TRBV28, with 9 bases that match TRBD1. V was clipped by 4 bases and J by 7 bases; unmatched bases: 8. This CDR3 region has 15 residues. Germline V gene data show CDR1 as MDHEN and CDR2 as SYDVKM. Full variable domain (missing parts from reference TRBV28 and TRBJ1-5): DVKVTQSSRYLVKRTGEKVFLECVQDMDHENMFWYRQDPGLGLRLIYFSYDVKMKEKGDIPEGYSVSREKKERFSLILESASTNQTSMYLCASSSTGTGYQPQHFGDGTRLSIL.